Following are 10 T cell receptor beta chains from one sample sequenced in a study of cytomegalovirus exposure and HLA in healthy donors. Use of 60 Vbeta and 13 Jbeta primers characterized the PCR. Some clones are missing from TCRdb's copy, which holds only in-frame ones; the method was immunoSEQ multiplex PCR. The repertoire consists of 110,000 or so clones, with almost 70% occurring once and the leading ten covering roughly 3.2%. Input material: PBMCs. Source of these receptors: a man in his thirties or forties in good health and CMV-seronegative.

The chain is built from TRBV5-1 and TRBJ2-7; no reliable D call. Germline CDR1 SGHRS, CDR2 YFSETQ. This CDR3 has 12 amino acids. The V and J ends lost 5 bases and 9 bases respectively, with 15 bases between them. CDR3 DNA: TGCGCCAGCAGTTTTGAAGGAGAAGGGCAGTACTTC. Its protein is CASSFEGEGQYF.

This sequence joins TRBV25-1 and TRBJ2-3, with 8 bases matching TRBD2. The CDR3 totals 14 residues. V was clipped by 8 bases and J by 4 bases; unmatched bases: 8. Per germline, CDR1 MGHDK and CDR2 SYGVNS. CDR3 bases: TGTGCCAGCTATCAGCGGGAGCTCTCAGATACGCAGTATTTT. The encoded protein is CASYQRELSDTQYF.

The table lists this clone with a count of one. The chain combines TRBV9 with TRBJ2-1, with 11 bases lining up with TRBD1. Germline lookup yields CDR1 SGDLS and CDR2 YYNGEE. The CDR3 totals 14 residues. V dropped 4 bases and J dropped 6; count of bases not matched to a gene: 3. The CDR3 reads CASSLDRGPNEQFF. CDR3 coding DNA: TGTGCCAGCAGCCTGGACAGGGGGCCCAATGAGCAGTTCTTC.

The chain joins TRBV2 to TRBJ1-5; tentative D call: TRBD1 (5 bases). CDR3 length: 14 residues. The V and J ends lost 6 bases and 7 bases respectively, with 16 bases between them. Germline CDR1 is SNHLY and CDR2 is FYNNEI. This CDR3 is CASRRGSGEQPQHF. CDR3 coding DNA: TGTGCCAGCAGGCGAGGATCGGGGGAACAGCCCCAGCATTTT. Using reference TRBV2 and TRBJ1-5 for the parts outside the CDR3, the full variable domain is EPEVTQTPSHQVTQMGQEVILRCVPISNHLYFYWYRQILGQKVEFLVSFYNNEISEKSEIFDDQFSVERPDGSNFTLKIRSTKLEDSAMYFCASRRGSGEQPQHFGDGTRLSIL.

This clone has only a few counts. This chain's CDR3 is CASSDPGLETQYF. CDR3 coding DNA: TGTGCCAGCAGTGACCCAGGGCTGGAGACCCAGTACTTC. The V call is TRBV25-1, the J call TRBJ2-5; D perhaps matches TRBD1 (5 bases). V was pared by 3 bases and J by 5 bases, with 10 bases between. The CDR3 is made up of 13 amino acids. Germline V lookup: CDR1 MGHDK, CDR2 SYGVNS.

The chain carries TRBV5-1 and TRBJ1-1; 9 bases agree with TRBD1. J gave up 5 bases and V 0 bases, and 2 bases lay outside the gene matches. The CDR3 contains 14 residues. CDR1 and CDR2 (germline): SGHRS, YFSETQ. The CDR3 loop is CASSLDRGLTEAFF. In DNA, the CDR3 is TGCGCCAGCAGCTTGGACAGGGGGCTGACTGAAGCTTTCTTT.

The chain links TRBV18 to TRBJ2-2; D not resolved. V shed 2 bases and J shed 4 bases, with 5 bases lying between them. Germline V CDR1 and CDR2: KGHSH, LQKENI. This CDR3 spans 13 amino acids. CDR3 region: CASSPYGTGELFF. CDR3 nucleotide sequence: TGTGCCAGCTCACCATACGGCACCGGGGAGCTGTTTTTT.

In the case of this clone: A read error may produce the germline difference seen at one junction end. The chain combines TRBV7-7 with TRBJ2-3; D not certain. Per germline, CDR1 SSHAT and CDR2 FNYEAQ (reference sequence). CDR3 length: 14 amino acids. The CDR3 loop is CASSHELDTDTQYF. The CDR3 DNA sequence: TGTGCTAGCAGCCACGAGCTCGACACAGATACGCAGTATTTT.

The chain uses TRBV5-5 and TRBJ2-1, with TRBD2 matching 9 bases. Germline V gene lookup returns CDR1 SGHKS and CDR2 YYEKEE (reference sequence). The V segment lost 3 bases and the J segment 3 bases; nucleotides outside the gene matches: 7. The CDR3 has 16 amino acids. The CDR3 DNA reads TGTGCCAGCAGCTCCTTGACTAGCGGAAACTACAATGAGCAGTTCTTC. As protein: CASSSLTSGNYNEQFF.

With respect to this clone: The junction departs from germline at one end; a sequencing error may be responsible. The rearrangement uses TRBV29-1 and TRBJ2-7, with 11 bases aligning to TRBD2. The CDR3 extends over 13 amino acids. Germline-derived CDR1 and CDR2 are SQVTM and ANQGSEA. The CDR3 is CSVLSDSGRAPHF. The CDR3 region has the DNA TGCAGCGTCCTTTCAGATAGCGGGAGGGCCCCACACTTC.